The 5 T cell receptor beta chains presented below share a single source sample, sequenced in a study of cytomegalovirus exposure and HLA in healthy donors. PCR was performed using 60 Vbeta and 13 Jbeta primers. This table comes from immunoSEQ multiplex PCR, and its TCRdb copy is limited to in-frame clones, with some not included. Among roughly 280,000 clones, just over 70% were seen once, and the ten largest hold over 2%. Sequences were obtained from PBMCs. The receptors here all came from a female donor in good health and CMV-seronegative.

The J gene is TRBJ2-7, the V gene TRBV28, with D possibly being TRBD1 (5 bases). The V gene lost 3 bases and the J gene lost 4 bases, with 13 bases spanning the gap. CDR3 length: 14 residues. The germline gives CDR1 MDHEN, CDR2 SYDVKM. CDR3 DNA sequence: TGTGCCAGCAGTTTGGGGCAGGTGAGGTACGAGCAGTACTTC. It codes for CASSLGQVRYEQYF.

The gene calls are TRBV11-2 and TRBJ2-5; 12 positions agree with TRBD1. CDR3 length equals 15 residues. Trimming removed 3 bases from V and 11 bases from J; junction bases left unmatched: 10. Germline CDR1 SGHAT, CDR2 FQNNGV. The CDR3 protein is CASSFRDRGRREQYF. CDR3 DNA: TGTGCCAGCAGCTTCCGGGACAGGGGGCGGCGAGAGCAGTACTTC.

The chain links TRBV9 to TRBJ1-5; D remains unclear. CDR1 SGDLS and CDR2 YYNGEE come from the germline V gene. V lost 0 bases and J 0 bases, leaving 7 bases between the germline ends. The CDR3 covers 15 residues. CDR3 DNA sequence: TGTGCCAGCAGCGTAGGGGCAGATAGCAATCAGCCCCAGCATTTT. This gives the protein CASSVGADSNQPQHF.

This chain uses TRBV9 with TRBJ2-1; the D gene is possibly TRBD2 (5 bases). Trimming pared 10 bases from V and 10 bases from J, leaving 9 bases between. This CDR3 is 9 amino acids long. Germline V gene lookup returns CDR1 SGDLS and CDR2 YYNGEE. CDR3 protein: CAPSGEQFF. The CDR3 region has the DNA TGTGCCCCTTCGGGGGAGCAGTTCTTC.

The CDR3 region has the DNA TGTGCCTGGAGCGGACGGGGACTAGCGGGAGGATCGTCTTACTACGAGCAGTACTTC. It specifies CAWSGRGLAGGSSYYEQYF. The chain couples TRBV30 to TRBJ2-7, with 15 bases lining up with TRBD2. The germline V gene has CDR1 GTSNPN and CDR2 SVGIG (reference sequence). CDR3 length: 19 amino acids. J was trimmed by 3 bases and V by 3 bases; bases with no gene match: 15.